This section outlines one T cell receptor beta chain sequence together with its context. Repertoires were generated with immunoSEQ multiplex PCR, while TCRdb's copy carries only in-frame clones and drops some. The table lists 300,000 to 400,000 clones, around nine tenths of them singletons. Across under 25 US areas, participants ranged in age from roughly 18 to 95 years. Cohort placement rested on clinical history that participants reported themselves. This sample is drawn from a study of blood T cell repertoires in COVID-19. On the study more broadly: Donors in the United States, Italy and Spain gave samples during acute or convalescent COVID-19. PBMCs, B-cell-depleted T cells, or T cells were the source of the cDNA or gDNA that made up the material.

V dropped 4 bases and J dropped 0 bases, with 7 bases sitting between them. The CDR3 is made up of 13 amino acids. CDR1 is SGDLS and CDR2 is YYNGEE in the germline V gene. This sequence was found in a woman aged 25 to 39 who had been exposed to COVID-19. Sequencing was done on a sample of PBMCs or T cells enriched from blood (not recorded which). The chain uses TRBV9 and TRBJ2-5; D not certain. Here the CDR3 reads CASSPQNQETQYF. In DNA, the CDR3 is TGTGCCAGCAGCCCCCAGAACCAAGAGACCCAGTACTTC.